The TCR beta chain under discussion was sequenced for a study of cytomegalovirus exposure and HLA in healthy donors. This table comes from immunoSEQ multiplex PCR, and its TCRdb copy is limited to in-frame clones, with some not included. The sample carries 200,000 to 250,000 clones, over 65% recorded once. The junction had 15 bases not matched to a gene; V was cut back by 0 bases and J by 7 bases. Germline V CDR1 and CDR2: SGDLS, YYNGEE. This CDR3 has 17 amino acids. The clonotype comes from a woman aged 18-29 years in good health and CMV-seronegative. Sequenced material: PBMCs. The chain combines TRBV9 with TRBJ2-7; TRBD2 aligns across 8 bases. Written as DNA, the CDR3 is TGTGCCAGCAGCGTAGACGGGAGGGCCTCGGGGTTGTGGGAGCAGTACTTC. Translated: CASSVDGRASGLWEQYF.